This TCR beta chain was identified in a study of T cells in Graves' hyperthyroidism and ophthalmopathy. Trimming shortened V by 2 bases and J by 5 bases, and 12 bases separated the two germline ends. Germline CDR1 is MDHEN and CDR2 is SYDVKM. This CDR3 has 14 residues. Amplification of TCR beta CDR3 regions was performed using RNA transcripts as template. HTBI primers were employed in a first-round RT-PCR of the TCR CDR3. MiXCR, run by TCRdb on the multiplex PCR reads, gives a single entry per CDR3 protein. Among about 690,000 distinct CDR3 sequences listed, 15% to 20% were seen once. This clonotype was seen ten or more times.

The chain uses TRBV28 and TRBJ1-2; D is perhaps TRBD1 (5 bases). Sequencing input: blood. This TCR came from a man in his forties or fifties with Graves' hyperthyroidism. The chain's CDR3 is CASSLDRTGYGYTF. CDR3 nucleotides: TGTGCCAGCAGTTTAGACAGAACCGGTTATGGCTACACCTTC.